This TCR beta chain emerged from a study of T cell repertoires in cytomegalovirus infection. About the study: Signatures in public TCR beta sequences pointed to both CMV infection and matching HLA type.

The study's findings and limits: Of the TCR beta families, the public ones yielded a cumulative frequency that identified carriers of CMV plus the relevant HLA. Clonotypes of TCR beta that were HLA-C-restricted and CMV-specific dominated the ex vivo response.

Points on this clonotype: The antigen remains undetermined.

TCRdb analysed the reads with MiXCR anew, one entry per CDR3 protein. The sample lists some 900,000 distinct CDR3 sequences; approximately 30% were seen once. Looked up from germline, CDR1 is MNHNS and CDR2 is SASEGT. J lost 9 bases, V lost 5 bases, and 16 bases had no gene match. This CDR3 contains 16 residues. Material: cultured CD8+ T cells from PBMCs, obtained from culture after CMV antigen stimulation. This clonotype originated in a human donor in good health (CMV status not recorded). Some clones in this sample may be carry-over from other donors' samples. The genes are TRBV6-1 and TRBJ1-2; 9 nucleotides line up with TRBD1. DNA for the CDR3: TGTGCCAGCAGTACCGGGACAGGGTCCCCCCCGCGGAGCTACACCTTC. As protein: CASSTGTGSPPRSYTF.